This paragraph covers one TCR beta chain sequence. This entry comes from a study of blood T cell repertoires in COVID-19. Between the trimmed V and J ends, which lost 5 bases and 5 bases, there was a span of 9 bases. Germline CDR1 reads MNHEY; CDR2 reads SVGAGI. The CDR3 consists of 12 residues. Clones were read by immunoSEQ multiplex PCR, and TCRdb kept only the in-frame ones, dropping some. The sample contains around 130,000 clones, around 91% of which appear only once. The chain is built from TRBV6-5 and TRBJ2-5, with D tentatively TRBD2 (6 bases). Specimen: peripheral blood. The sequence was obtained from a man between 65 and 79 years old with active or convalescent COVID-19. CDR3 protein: CASSPGSETQYF. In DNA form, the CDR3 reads TGTGCCAGCAGTCCCGGGAGCGAGACCCAGTACTTC.